The 22 T cell receptor beta chains below come from one sample, sequenced in a study of T cells in Graves' hyperthyroidism and ophthalmopathy (dated by TCRdb to about 2019). Libraries came from multiplex PCR. Sequencing relied on an Illumina HiSeq 2000. The TCR beta CDR3 regions were amplified from the RNA transcripts. The first round of RT-PCR for the TCR CDR3 was performed with the HTBI primer set and the Qiagen OneStep RT-PCR kit. The public sequencing data were trimmed at Q25 with fastp and processed into clonotypes with MiXCR by TCRdb, which kept only in-frame beta chains. Each record represents a unique CDR3 protein, reported with the most common genes and DNA among its rows. The sample table records over 150,000 distinct CDR3 sequences; about a sixth of these occur just once. The ten largest clones take up roughly 55% of the sample. Input material: blood. The receptors derive from a woman in her fifties or sixties with Graves' hyperthyroidism.

Ten or more counts support this clonotype. This chain joins TRBV11-3 and TRBJ2-2, with D maybe TRBD2 (5 bases). The CDR3 sequence is 13 residues long. The germline V and J ends were trimmed by 5 bases and 5 bases, with 9 bases remaining between them. CDR1 and CDR2 from the germline V gene are SGHNT and YENEEA. CDR3 nucleotides: TGTGCCAGCAGCGACTACAAGACCGGGGAGCTGTTTTTT. Translation gives CASSDYKTGELFF.

This clonotype was picked up many times. The CDR3 nucleotides are TGTGCCAGCAGTTTCAGGGAGTATAGCAATCAGCCCCAGCATTTT. Its translation: CASSFREYSNQPQHF. This chain connects TRBV12-3 or TRBV12-4 to TRBJ1-5; a possible D gene is TRBD1 (5 bases). This CDR3 has 15 amino acids. V shed 3 bases and J shed 0 bases, with 9 bases lying between them.

This clonotype was seen ten or more times. V and J are TRBV28 and TRBJ1-1; TRBD1 is a possible D gene (5 bases). Germline V gene sequence: CDR1 MDHEN, CDR2 SYDVKM. CDR3 length: 15 amino acids. Trimming pared 4 bases from V and 6 bases from J, leaving 18 bases between. CDR3 DNA sequence: TGTGCCAGCAGTTCCGGTGGGCAGGGCAGATCTGAAGCTTTCTTT. This translates into CASSSGGQGRSEAFF.

This rearrangement joins TRBV12-3 or TRBV12-4 to TRBJ2-3, with D possibly being TRBD1 or TRBD2 (5 bases each). This CDR3 has 15 residues. Trimming shortened V by 7 bases and J by 1 base, and 15 bases separated the two germline ends. As DNA, the CDR3 is TGTGCCAGCACCAAGAGGGGCGGGCGCACAGATACGCAGTATTTT. Translated, it gives CASTKRGGRTDTQYF.

The J gene is TRBJ1-1, the V gene TRBV7-9; perhaps TRBD1 as D (6 bases). Germline V gives CDR1 SEHNR, CDR2 FQNEAQ (reference sequence). The CDR3 has 14 residues. Trimming cost V 2 bases and J 8 bases, with 15 bases left between them. The CDR3 sequence: CASSLLDRRAEAFF. CDR3 DNA: TGTGCCAGCAGCTTACTCGACAGGAGAGCCGAAGCTTTCTTT.

This clonotype was detected ten times or more. This chain links TRBV11-3 with TRBJ2-7; D is ambiguous. The V gene lost 5 bases and the J gene lost 0 bases, with 5 bases spanning the gap. The germline V gene has CDR1 SGHNT and CDR2 YENEEA. There are 12 residues in the CDR3. The CDR3 bases are TGTGCCAGCAGCACTTACTCCTACGAGCAGTACTTC. Protein product: CASSTYSYEQYF.

There are many counts of this clonotype. The V call is TRBV2, the J call TRBJ1-5; D call uncertain. Deletions cut 5 bases from V and 0 bases from J, with 14 bases between. This CDR3 region has 16 residues. Germline V gene sequence: CDR1 SNHLY, CDR2 FYNNEI. CDR3 sequence: CASSTSRTASNQPQHF. The CDR3 region has the DNA TGTGCCAGCAGTACCTCCCGGACTGCTAGCAATCAGCCCCAGCATTTT.

This clonotype showed up just a few times. The chain carries TRBV7-3 and TRBJ2-3; D not resolved. V lost 2 bases and J lost 14, with 14 bases in between. The CDR3 spans 12 residues. Germline CDR1 reads SGHTA; CDR2 reads FQGTGA. The chain's CDR3 is CASSLSGSAWYF. The CDR3 DNA follows: TGTGCCAGCAGCTTATCCGGCTCTGCGTGGTATTTT.

This clonotype appeared a few times. This sequence joins TRBV13 and TRBJ2-7; D unresolved. V gave up 3 bases and J gave up 0 bases, with 9 bases separating them. The CDR3 spans 14 residues. Germline CDR1 is PRHDT and CDR2 is FYEKMQ (reference sequence). The CDR3 DNA sequence: TGTGCCAGCAGCTTCCTTGCTTACTCCTACGAGCAGTACTTC. This gives the protein CASSFLAYSYEQYF. Full variable domain (rest looked up from reference TRBV13 and TRBJ2-7): AAGVIQSPRHLIKEKRETATLKCYPIPRHDTVYWYQQGPGQDPQFLISFYEKMQSDKGSIPDRFSAQQFSDYHSELNMSSLELGDSALYFCASSFLAYSYEQYFGPGTRLTVT.

This clonotype was found many times. V and J are TRBV10-3 and TRBJ1-5, with D hard to call. This CDR3 contains 16 residues. Trimming left V 2 bases short and J 3 bases short, with 14 bases between. From germline, CDR1 is ENHRY and CDR2 SYGVKD. The CDR3 DNA is TGTGCCATCAGTGAGGGTCTGGGTCTCCTCAATCAGCCCCAGCATTTT. Protein sequence: CAISEGLGLLNQPQHF.

The chain combines TRBV11-2 with TRBJ2-7; the D gene is possibly TRBD1 (5 bases). CDR1 is SGHAT and CDR2 is FQNNGV in the germline V gene. CDR3 size: 14 residues. V was pared by 3 bases and J by 4 bases, with 13 bases between. Here the CDR3 reads CASSFQGESYEQYF. The CDR3 DNA reads as TGTGCCAGCAGCTTTCAGGGTGAATCTTACGAGCAGTACTTC.

This clonotype showed up many times. The CDR3 DNA reads as TGTGCCAGCAGTTTTAATCCGGGACAGGGCTACGAGCAGTACTTC. This encodes CASSFNPGQGYEQYF. The chain uses TRBV6-1 and TRBJ2-7; 9 bases are shared with TRBD1. V lost 5 bases, J lost 3 bases, and 8 bases stayed unmatched. Germline V gene sequence: CDR1 MNHNS, CDR2 SASEGT. CDR3 size: 15 residues.

This clonotype was detected ten times or more. The V and J genes are TRBV12-3 or TRBV12-4 and TRBJ2-7; 8 nucleotides line up with TRBD1. The ends lost 5 bases at V and 0 bases at J; junction bases unmatched: 6. The CDR3 has 15 amino acids. CDR3 nucleotides: TGTGCCAGCAGTACCGACAGGGGTTTCTCCTACGAGCAGTACTTC. Its protein is CASSTDRGFSYEQYF.

This chain links TRBV27 with TRBJ2-1, with a weak D call TRBD2 (6 bases). From germline, CDR1 is MNHEY and CDR2 SMNVEV (reference sequence). CDR3 length: 13 amino acids. Trimming took 4 bases from V and 7 from J, leaving 11 bases between them. In DNA form, the CDR3 reads TGTGCCAGCAGTTGGGACTCCGGGAATGAGCAGTTCTTC. Encoded protein: CASSWDSGNEQFF.

A few counts support this clonotype. The V gene is TRBV5-1, the J gene TRBJ2-6, with D hard to call. The CDR3 loop spans 18 amino acids. Germline CDR1 SGHRS, CDR2 YFSETQ. V gave up 0 bases and J gave up 0 bases, with 13 bases separating them. CDR3 amino acids: CASSLVGRQSSGANVLTF. In nucleotides, the CDR3 is TGCGCCAGCAGCTTGGTTGGCAGGCAAAGCTCTGGGGCCAACGTCCTGACTTTC. Full variable domain (remainder filled in from reference TRBV5-1 and TRBJ2-6): KAGVTQTPRYLIKTRGQQVTLSCSPISGHRSVSWYQQTPGQGLQFLFEYFSETQRNKGNFPGRFSGRQFSNSRSEMNVSTLELGDSALYLCASSLVGRQSSGANVLTFGAGSRLTVL.

Ten or more counts support this clonotype. This chain links TRBV10-1 with TRBJ2-2, with a weak D call TRBD1 (5 bases). Per the germline V gene, CDR1 is WNHNN and CDR2 is SYGVQD (reference sequence). Trimming removed 8 bases at V and 1 base at J, with 5 bases between. CDR3 size: 12 residues. The CDR3 DNA is TGCGCCAGCGGACAGAACACCGGGGAGCTGTTTTTT. Translating gives CASGQNTGELFF.

There are many counts of this clonotype. J is TRBJ2-1 and V is TRBV5-1; D gene unclear. Germline lookup yields CDR1 SGHRS and CDR2 YFSETQ. There are 14 residues in the CDR3. V was pared by 2 bases and J by 8 bases, with 14 bases between. The CDR3 protein is CASSFRRALDEQFF. CDR3 in DNA: TGCGCCAGCAGCTTCCGGCGAGCTCTGGATGAGCAGTTCTTC.

The chain uses TRBV29-1 and TRBJ2-2; 7 bases match TRBD1. Trimming cost V 4 bases and J 4 bases; bases outside gene matches: 12. In germline, CDR1 is SQVTM, CDR2 ANQGSEA. The CDR3 is 16 amino acids. This CDR3 reads CSVVPGDRVGTGELFF. CDR3 bases: TGCAGCGTTGTCCCCGGCGACAGGGTTGGCACCGGGGAGCTGTTTTTT.

This clonotype occurred a few times. This chain connects TRBV20-1 to TRBJ2-7; the match to TRBD2 covers 7 bases. Losses at the gene ends were 3 bases for V and 0 bases for J; bases not matched to a gene: 5. Looked up from germline, CDR1 is DFQATT and CDR2 is SNEGSKA (reference sequence). The CDR3 sequence is 14 residues long. CDR3 bases: TGCAGTGCTAGTTATAGCGGGTCCTCCTACGAGCAGTACTTC. This codes for CSASYSGSSYEQYF.

CDR3 in amino acids: CASSPGNIQYF. As DNA, the CDR3 is TGTGCCAGCTCACCAGGAAACATTCAGTACTTC. The V gene is TRBV18, the J gene TRBJ2-4; D remains unclear. The CDR3 extends over 11 amino acids. Germline V CDR1 and CDR2: KGHSH, LQKENI. V shed 2 bases and J shed 6 bases, with 2 bases lying between them.

At least ten counts were recorded for this clonotype. The V and J genes are TRBV20-1 and TRBJ1-1; D is ambiguous. This CDR3 has 10 amino acids. V lost 6 bases, J lost 7 bases, and 9 bases lay in between. Germline V gene sequence: CDR1 DFQATT, CDR2 SNEGSKA (reference sequence). CDR3 sequence (DNA): TGCAGTGCCGCTAACTTTGAAGCTTTCTTT. Residues: CSAANFEAFF.

This clonotype was found many times. The gene calls are TRBV28 and TRBJ1-1, with a possible D match to TRBD1 (5 bases). The V and J ends lost 5 bases and 1 base respectively, with 11 bases between them. This CDR3 is 14 amino acids long. CDR1 is MDHEN and CDR2 is SYDVKM in the germline V gene. CDR3 bases: TGTGCCAGCAGTAGGGACCGGGCGAACACTGAAGCTTTCTTT. Protein product: CASSRDRANTEAFF.